The T cell receptor beta chain described here comes from a study of blood T cell repertoires in COVID-19. This clone was observed a few times. The authors' processing: Reference gene primer amplification gave estimated nucleated cell counts. Clones were read by immunoSEQ multiplex PCR, and TCRdb kept only the in-frame ones, dropping some. V and J calls and clone size follow that table, whereas D and trimming were derived from the DNA. The sample consists of approximately 75,000 clones, about 93% of them appearing once. Trimming cost V 4 bases and J 6 bases; bases outside gene matches: 6. The CDR3 consists of 15 residues. The germline V gene encodes CDR1 WNHNN and CDR2 SYGVQD (reference sequence).

The V and J genes are TRBV10-1 and TRBJ1-5, with 10 nucleotides matching TRBD1. This clonotype was obtained from a human donor in a cohort sampled during active COVID-19. Sequencing used peripheral blood. CDR3: CASSAGTGDGQPQHF. CDR3 sequence (DNA): TGCGCCAGCAGTGCGGGGACAGGGGATGGTCAGCCCCAGCATTTT.